This is a list of T cell receptor beta chains from one sample in a study of glioma-infiltrating T cells after dendritic cell vaccination. The assay was immunoSEQ multiplex PCR, and TCRdb's table has in-frame clones only and misses some. The table has just under 100,000 clones, 65% to 85% seen once; the top ten hold 5.4%. Sequenced here: blood, sampled after dendritic cell vaccination. Receptors were obtained from a human donor with glioblastoma. Each CDR3 is given with its conserved first and last residue. The D gene is left open where the match is weak. Size is stated for part of the rows, as once, few or many counts, or as a class when the clone is expanded.

J,D,V,size,CDR3,DNA
TRBJ2-3,.,TRBV2,once,CASSEAGTSTDTQYF,TGTGCCAGCAGTGAGGCGGGGACTAGCACAGATACGCAGTATTTT
TRBJ2-1,.,TRBV5-1,.,CASSLDTTRQRGQFF,TGCGCCAGCAGCTTGGACACTACCCGACAGCGCGGGCAGTTCTTC
TRBJ2-7,TRBD1,TRBV5-1,.,CASSLGGQLYEQYF,TGCGCCAGCAGCTTGGGGGGACAGCTATACGAGCAGTACTTC
TRBJ2-7,.,TRBV10-3,.,CAIVRQGTYEQYF,TGTGCCATCGTACGGCAGGGGACGTACGAGCAGTACTTC
TRBJ2-3,TRBD1,TRBV6-6,.,CASSYGTGGTDTQYF,TGTGCCAGCAGTTACGGGACAGGGGGCACAGATACGCAGTATTTT
TRBJ2-7,.,TRBV7-8,.,CASSLTTGPYEQYF,TGTGCCAGCAGCTTAACAACAGGGCCCTACGAGCAGTACTTC
TRBJ2-1,TRBD1,TRBV7-9,.,CASSLGQGPYNEQFF,TGTGCCAGCAGCCTCGGACAGGGCCCCTACAATGAGCAGTTCTTC
TRBJ1-1,.,TRBV28,.,CASSLRVWGGNTEAFF,TGTGCCAGCAGTTTGCGGGTGTGGGGGGGTAACACTGAAGCTTTCTTT
TRBJ2-3,.,TRBV4-1,.,CASSPGRMAWGTDTQYF,TGCGCCAGCAGCCCAGGCAGGATGGCTTGGGGCACAGATACGCAGTATTTT
TRBJ2-1,.,TRBV7-2,.,CASSLGGRYYNEQFF,TGTGCCAGCAGTTTAGGGGGGCGATACTACAATGAGCAGTTCTTC
TRBJ1-1,.,TRBV5-1,.,CASSTIPFRGTEAFF,TGCGCCAGCAGCACCATCCCATTCCGGGGCACTGAAGCTTTCTTT
TRBJ2-7,.,TRBV23-1,.,CASSQPSGFYEQYF,TGCGCCAGCAGTCAACCTTCAGGCTTTTACGAGCAGTACTTC
TRBJ2-7,TRBD1,TRBV6-1,.,CASSEETGFSSYEQYF,TGTGCCAGCAGTGAGGAGACAGGGTTTAGCTCCTACGAGCAGTACTTC
TRBJ2-7,.,TRBV7-8,.,CASSASHRKSSYEQYF,TGTGCCAGCAGCGCCTCACACCGAAAAAGCTCCTACGAGCAGTACTTC
TRBJ2-5,.,TRBV12-2,.,CASRLLLPSERGGGETQYF,TGTGCAAGTCGCTTACTCCTCCCTTCGGAGCGGGGGGGCGGTGAGACCCAGTACTTC
TRBJ1-2,TRBD1,TRBV7-3,few,CASSLTPGGHGYTF,TGTGCCAGCAGCTTAACCCCAGGGGGTCATGGCTACACCTTC
TRBJ1-4,.,TRBV18,.,CASSLVSGSEKLFF,TGTGCCAGCTCGTTGGTTAGCGGAAGTGAAAAACTGTTTTTT
TRBJ2-5,.,TRBV6-6,.,CASSPPWGQQETQYF,TGTGCCAGCAGTCCCCCATGGGGCCAACAAGAGACCCAGTACTTC
TRBJ1-1,.,TRBV29-1,.,CSVETGGWSEAFF,TGCAGCGTAGAAACAGGTGGGTGGAGTGAAGCTTTCTTT
TRBJ2-3,.,TRBV5-1,.,CASSFAKGYTDTQYF,TGCGCCAGCAGCTTCGCCAAGGGGTACACAGATACGCAGTATTTT
TRBJ2-7,.,TRBV11-3,.,CASSLAAGGSYEQYF,TGTGCCAGCAGCTTAGCGGCAGGGGGGAGTTACGAGCAGTACTTC
TRBJ1-1,.,TRBV15,.,CATSRDNGLNTEAFF,TGTGCCACCAGCAGAGATAATGGCCTGAACACTGAAGCTTTCTTT
TRBJ2-7,.,TRBV6-5,.,CATFQGAFYEQYF,TGTGCCACCTTCCAAGGGGCTTTCTACGAGCAGTACTTC
TRBJ2-5,TRBD2,TRBV20-1,.,CSATSGETQYF,TGCAGTGCTACTAGCGGTGAGACCCAGTACTTC
TRBJ2-6,TRBD1,TRBV10-3,.,CAISGGQGAPGANVLTF,TGTGCCATCTCAGGGGGACAGGGGGCGCCTGGGGCCAACGTCCTGACTTTC
TRBJ2-4,TRBD1,TRBV30,.,CAWSIAGGKNIQYF,TGTGCCTGGAGTATTGCAGGGGGCAAAAACATTCAGTACTTC
TRBJ2-1,TRBD2,TRBV2,few,CASSAASGRVVNEQFF,TGTGCCAGCAGTGCGGCTAGCGGGAGGGTCGTGAATGAGCAGTTCTTC